Sequencing of this T cell receptor beta chain was carried out in a study of control samples from healthy donors and cancer patients. Details on this clone: Other DNA sequences in this sample translate to the same CDR3.

Sequenced by immunoSEQ multiplex PCR; TCRdb stores in-frame clones only, minus some. The repertoire has some 140,000 clones, over 85% of them found once; the top ten carry 10% to 12%. This CDR3 is built from 15 residues. Germline V gives CDR1 LGHNT, CDR2 FRNRAP. The V segment lost 6 bases and the J segment 4 bases; nucleotides outside the gene matches: 4. The receptor's source is a man between 25 and 39 years old in good health. The V and J genes are TRBV12-5 and TRBJ2-2, with 11 positions matching TRBD1. Sequencing was performed on blood. The CDR3 region is CASGTGTGGTGELFF. In DNA form, the CDR3 reads TGTGCTAGTGGAACCGGGACAGGGGGCACCGGGGAGCTGTTTTTT.